One sample yielded the 23 T cell receptor beta chains listed below, sequenced in a study of cytomegalovirus exposure and HLA in healthy donors. 60 Vbeta and 13 Jbeta primers were used in PCR. Clones were read by immunoSEQ multiplex PCR, and TCRdb kept only the in-frame ones, dropping some. The table includes roughly 140,000 clones, roughly 80% detected once. What was sequenced was PBMCs. The receptors shown here come from a man between 40 and 49 years old in good health and CMV-seropositive.

The genes are TRBV2 and TRBJ2-1; D is unclear. Trimming shortened V by 3 bases and J by 7 bases, and 10 bases separated the two germline ends. CDR3 length: 13 residues. Germline values: CDR1 SNHLY, CDR2 FYNNEI. The CDR3 loop reads CASSDGHRNEQFF. As DNA, the CDR3 is TGTGCCAGCAGTGATGGGCATCGGAATGAGCAGTTCTTC.

The chain has TRBV7-9 and TRBJ1-5; weak D call: TRBD1 (6 bases). The CDR3 covers 14 residues. Trimming left V 0 bases short and J 4 bases short, with 7 bases between. Germline V gene data show CDR1 as SEHNR and CDR2 as FQNEAQ (reference sequence). CDR3 amino acids: CASSLAGGNQPQHF. As DNA, the CDR3 is TGTGCCAGCAGCTTAGCAGGGGGAAATCAGCCCCAGCATTTT.

The chain is built from TRBV18 and TRBJ2-7, with TRBD1 matching 10 bases. Germline V gene data show CDR1 as KGHSH and CDR2 as LQKENI. This CDR3 has 15 residues. V lost 0 bases, J lost 4 bases, and 3 bases stayed unmatched. The CDR3 loop is CASSPPDRGKYEQYF. The CDR3 coding sequence is TGTGCCAGCTCACCACCGGACAGGGGGAAATACGAGCAGTACTTC.

This clone was seen only a few times. The rearrangement links TRBV11-2 to TRBJ2-3, with D possibly TRBD2 on 5 matching bases. This CDR3 region has 15 residues. The V and J ends lost 3 bases and 0 bases respectively, with 10 bases between them. Per germline, CDR1 SGHAT and CDR2 FQNNGV. This CDR3 is CASSFGRVSTDTQYF. In DNA form, the CDR3 reads TGTGCCAGCAGCTTTGGGCGGGTTAGCACAGATACGCAGTATTTT.

The CDR3 reads CASVEAQGQPQHF. CDR3 in DNA: TGTGCCAGCGTGGAAGCCCAGGGTCAGCCCCAGCATTTT. V is TRBV18 and J is TRBJ1-5; a possible D gene is TRBD1 (5 bases). The ends were cut back, 8 bases at V and 6 bases at J, with 14 bases in the middle. The germline CDR1 and CDR2 sequences are KGHSH and LQKENI. There are 13 residues in the CDR3.

This chain links TRBV7-8 with TRBJ1-1; the D gene is possibly TRBD1 (6 bases). CDR3 size: 21 residues. Between the trimmed V and J ends, which lost 2 bases and 4 bases, there was a span of 32 bases. Germline V lookup: CDR1 SGHVS, CDR2 FQNEAQ. The CDR3 DNA is TGTGCCAGCAGCTTAAATCGTCTGAGTTATTATGGACCGGCAGGGGCCACTGAAGCTTTCTTT. Its translation: CASSLNRLSYYGPAGATEAFF.

The chain carries TRBV5-6 and TRBJ1-5; tentatively, D is TRBD1 (6 bases). In germline, CDR1 is SGHDT, CDR2 YYEEEE. V lost 0 bases and J 0 bases, leaving 19 bases between the germline ends. This CDR3 is 19 amino acids long. The CDR3 is CASSLAGNRDGSSNQPQHF. In DNA, the CDR3 is TGTGCCAGCAGCTTGGCCGGTAACAGGGATGGGTCTAGCAATCAGCCCCAGCATTTT.

The chain carries TRBV19 and TRBJ2-1, with 16 nucleotides matching TRBD2. The CDR3 is 13 amino acids. CDR1 LNHDA and CDR2 SQIVND come from the germline V gene (reference sequence). The trim removed 6 bases at V and 14 bases at J, leaving 4 bases unmatched. CDR3 sequence reads: CASSGTSGRAKFF. DNA for the CDR3: TGTGCCAGTAGCGGGACTAGCGGGAGGGCCAAGTTCTTC.

The chain recombines TRBV9 with TRBJ2-7; perhaps TRBD2 as D (7 bases). The CDR3 sequence is 15 residues long. The V and J ends lost 1 base and 5 bases respectively, with 16 bases between them. Germline V gene lookup returns CDR1 SGDLS and CDR2 YYNGEE. The CDR3 is CASSVMPAGQNEQYF. CDR3 DNA sequence: TGTGCCAGCAGCGTAATGCCAGCGGGACAAAACGAGCAGTACTTC.

The J gene is TRBJ1-2, the V gene TRBV6-6; weak D call: TRBD1 (6 bases). Trimming removed 6 bases at V and 4 bases at J, with 15 bases between. Germline V gene sequence: CDR1 MNHNY, CDR2 SVGAGI (reference sequence). There are 14 residues in the CDR3. DNA for the CDR3: TGTGCCAGCAGACACCGGGGGGCGGTCTATGGCTACACCTTC. Translation gives CASRHRGAVYGYTF.

This chain connects TRBV7-6 to TRBJ2-1; D may be TRBD2 (5 bases). V was cut by 2 bases and J by 5 bases, with 13 bases left in between. The CDR3 runs 15 residues. Germline V lookup: CDR1 SGHVS, CDR2 FNYEAQ. DNA for the CDR3: TGTGCCAGCAGCTTACTTGGTCTAGCAGACAATGAGCAGTTCTTC. Encoded protein: CASSLLGLADNEQFF.

This clone was detected a few times. The CDR3 sequence is CASSFGSGVYEQYF. Written as DNA, the CDR3 is TGTGCCAGCAGCTTCGGTTCAGGGGTCTACGAGCAGTACTTC. The chain links TRBV7-9 to TRBJ2-7, with a weak D call TRBD1 (6 bases). The CDR3 contains 14 residues. Germline V CDR1 and CDR2: SEHNR, FQNEAQ (reference sequence). V was pared by 3 bases and J by 3 bases, with 12 bases between.

The V call is TRBV7-2, the J call TRBJ1-5; D gene unclear. Germline CDR1 reads SGHTA; CDR2 reads FQGNSA. The CDR3 loop spans 14 amino acids. V gave up 1 base and J gave up 10 bases, with 14 bases separating them. The CDR3 bases are TGTGCCAGCAGCTTAGGGGTAGGGAGGAAACCCCAGCATTTT. This sequence encodes CASSLGVGRKPQHF.

The chain employs TRBV19 and TRBJ1-1; maybe TRBD1 (6 bases). Per germline, CDR1 LNHDA and CDR2 SQIVND (reference sequence). With 3 bases removed from V and 1 base from J, the gap between germline ends came to 21 bases. The CDR3 covers 18 residues. CDR3 DNA sequence: TGTGCCAGTAGTATTCCTCTTTGGGACATTTCGGGGAACACTGAAGCTTTCTTT. This codes for CASSIPLWDISGNTEAFF.

The chain employs TRBV4-3 and TRBJ1-2, with a weak D call TRBD1 (6 bases). Germline CDR1 reads LGHNA; CDR2 reads YSLEER. CDR3 size: 14 residues. Deletions cut 3 bases from V and 2 bases from J, with 10 bases between. The CDR3 coding sequence is TGCGCCAGCAGCCAGCTAACAGGGAACTATGGCTACACCTTC. This encodes CASSQLTGNYGYTF.

The chain uses TRBV6-6 and TRBJ1-1; D remains ambiguous. V was cut by 5 bases and J by 5 bases, with 9 bases left in between. Germline V lookup: CDR1 MNHNY, CDR2 SVGAGI (reference sequence). The CDR3 has 12 residues. CDR3 DNA: TGTGCCAGCAGTCGCCACCAGACTGAAGCTTTCTTT. Translation: CASSRHQTEAFF.

V usage is TRBV4-3 and J usage is TRBJ2-2; TRBD2 agrees at 12 bases. After removal of 3 bases from V and 0 bases from J, the junction contained 2 bases not matched to a gene. The length of the CDR3 is 17 residues. Germline lookup yields CDR1 LGHNA and CDR2 YSLEER. In DNA form, the CDR3 reads TGCGCCAGCAGCCACCTAGCGGGAGGGCCGAACACCGGGGAGCTGTTTTTT. Residues: CASSHLAGGPNTGELFF.

The V call is TRBV5-4, the J call TRBJ1-4; 11 nucleotides line up with TRBD1. V shed 4 bases, J shed 7 bases, and the junction held 6 bases outside the gene matches. The CDR3 has 15 residues. Germline CDR1 reads SGHNT; CDR2 reads YYREEE (reference sequence). For the CDR3, the DNA is TGTGCCAGCAGCATCGGGACAGGGGGGATTGAAAAACTGTTTTTT. It is translated as CASSIGTGGIEKLFF.

This chain links TRBV30 with TRBJ2-5, with TRBD2 identical over 10 bases. This CDR3 spans 15 amino acids. The trim removed 0 bases at V and 5 bases at J, leaving 6 bases unmatched. Germline assignment: CDR1 GTSNPN and CDR2 SVGIG (reference sequence). DNA for the CDR3: TGTGCCTGGAGTGTAATAGCGGGAGGCGGGGAGACCCAGTACTTC. It encodes CAWSVIAGGGETQYF.

The chain has TRBV5-4 and TRBJ2-2, with a weak D call TRBD1 (5 bases). The V gene lost 2 bases and the J gene lost 4 bases, with 12 bases spanning the gap. The CDR3 loop spans 15 amino acids. The germline CDR1 and CDR2 sequences are SGHNT and YYREEE (reference sequence). The CDR3 region has the DNA TGTGCCAGCAGCTTTGGGGCCCAGGGCACCGGGGAGCTGTTTTTT. It encodes CASSFGAQGTGELFF.

V is TRBV28 and J is TRBJ1-2, with D possibly TRBD1 on 6 matching bases. This CDR3 spans 16 amino acids. V lost 6 bases and J 6 bases, leaving 23 bases between the germline ends. CDR1 and CDR2 (germline): MDHEN, SYDVKM. CDR3 loop: CASSIYSQGLDNGYTF. CDR3 sequence (DNA): TGTGCCAGCAGCATTTACTCACAGGGTTTGGATAATGGCTACACCTTC.

The V gene is TRBV7-9, the J gene TRBJ1-2; 10 nucleotides agree with TRBD1. Germline-derived CDR1 and CDR2 are SEHNR and FQNEAQ (reference sequence). CDR3 size: 16 residues. V dropped 0 bases and J dropped 5; count of bases not matched to a gene: 6. The DNA of the CDR3 is TGTGCCAGCAGCTTAGCGGAGAGACAGGGGGCATATGGCTACACCTTC. This translates into CASSLAERQGAYGYTF. The full variable domain, rest sourced from reference TRBV7-9 and TRBJ1-2, is DTGVSQNPRHKITKRGQNVTFRCDPISEHNRLYWYRQTLGQGPEFLTYFQNEAQLEKSRLLSDRFSAERPKGSFSTLEIQRTEQGDSAMYLCASSLAERQGAYGYTFGSGTRLTVV.

The rearrangement links TRBV30 to TRBJ1-2; 8 positions match TRBD1. The CDR3 sequence is 14 residues long. Trimming took 1 base from V and 5 from J; bases not matched to a gene: 6. Germline loops: CDR1 GTSNPN, CDR2 SVGIG (reference sequence). The CDR3 coding sequence is TGTGCCTGGAGTGGTGACAGGGGATCGTATGGCTACACCTTC. It is translated as CAWSGDRGSYGYTF.